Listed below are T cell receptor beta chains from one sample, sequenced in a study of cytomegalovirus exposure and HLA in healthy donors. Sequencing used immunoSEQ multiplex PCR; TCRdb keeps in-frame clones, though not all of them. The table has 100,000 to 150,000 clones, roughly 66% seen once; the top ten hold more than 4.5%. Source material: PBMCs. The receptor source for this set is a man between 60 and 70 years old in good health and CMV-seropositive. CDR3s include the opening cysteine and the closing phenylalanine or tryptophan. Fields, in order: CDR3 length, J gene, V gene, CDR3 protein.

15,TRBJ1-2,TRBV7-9,CASSSQVGAGYGYTF
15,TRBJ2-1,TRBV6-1,CATTPLTSGSSEQFF
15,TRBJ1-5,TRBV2,CASSEQGRDNQPQHF
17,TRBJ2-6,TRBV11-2,CASSALRGAPGANVLTF
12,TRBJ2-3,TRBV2,CASSVSTDTQYF
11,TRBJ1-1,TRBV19,CASSWTGQAFF
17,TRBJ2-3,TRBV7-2,CASSPRLAGSALDTQYF
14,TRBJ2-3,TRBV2,CATRVVLGTDTQYF
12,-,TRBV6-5,CASTRGGHEQYF
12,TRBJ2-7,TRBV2,CASSATSYEQYF
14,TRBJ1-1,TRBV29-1,CSTDRTGQNTEAFF
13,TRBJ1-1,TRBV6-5,CASSPGESTEAFF
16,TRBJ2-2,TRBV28,CASSSDGTGHSGELFF
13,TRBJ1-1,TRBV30,CAFRQGLTTEAFF
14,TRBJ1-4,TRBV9,CASSGQGISEKLFF
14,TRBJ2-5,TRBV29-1,CSVAPGTGGETQYF
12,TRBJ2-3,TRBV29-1,CSVGETPLTQYF
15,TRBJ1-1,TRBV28,CASSFPVTGYTEAFF
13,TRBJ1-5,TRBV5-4,CASSRAPNQPQHF
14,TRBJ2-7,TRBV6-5,CASRPGQGSYEQYF
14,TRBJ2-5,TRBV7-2,CASSFDRGRETQYF
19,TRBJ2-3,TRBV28,CASRTSLGIRRGGGDTQYF
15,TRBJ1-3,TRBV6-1,CASSVEGLSGNTIYF
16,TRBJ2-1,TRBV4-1,CASSQTLGGEWNEQFF
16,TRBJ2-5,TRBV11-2,CASRASGRGRQETQYF
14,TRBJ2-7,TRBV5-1,CASSSGTGPYEQYF
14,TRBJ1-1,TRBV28,CASFTGGENTEAFF
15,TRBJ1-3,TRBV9,CASSTTGGSGNTIYF
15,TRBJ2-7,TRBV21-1,CASTEGGGRTYEQYF
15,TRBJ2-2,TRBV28,CASGYRGRLTRELFF
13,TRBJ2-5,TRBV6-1,CASREGGEGTQYF
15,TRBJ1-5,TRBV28,CASSFTGAGNQPQHF
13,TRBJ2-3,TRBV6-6,CASSYGGADTQYF
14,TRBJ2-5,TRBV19,CATSRDRGFETQYF
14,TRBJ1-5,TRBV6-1,CATTRGQSNQPQHF
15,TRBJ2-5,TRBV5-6,CASTTGGGYQETQYF
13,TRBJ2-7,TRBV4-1,CASRQDRGNEQYF
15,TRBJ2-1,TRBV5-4,CASSFSGGAYNEQFF
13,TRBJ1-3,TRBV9,CASSVGQGNTIYF
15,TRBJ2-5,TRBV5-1,CASSPQGGWQETQYF
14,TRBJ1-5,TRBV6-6,CASSYGGAGQPQHF
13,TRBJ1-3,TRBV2,CASSVNSRNTIYF
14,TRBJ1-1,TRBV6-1,CASSERRGTGWAFF